One T cell receptor beta chain is described in this entry. Its matching antigen is unknown. Deletions cut 4 bases from V and 1 base from J, with 5 bases between. The CDR3 spans 12 residues. Per germline, CDR1 SGHNT and CDR2 YYREEE (reference sequence). This entry belongs to a study of cytomegalovirus exposure and HLA in healthy donors. Study findings and constraints: Confirmation was obtained in vitro that a few CMV-associated chains are specific for CMV antigens. Rare TCR sequences dominated, though some public TCRs recurred in many donors.

Libraries were prepared by immunoSEQ multiplex PCR; TCRdb keeps only in-frame clonotypes and omits some of them. The table includes about 130,000 clones, around 94% detected once. The sequencing input was PBMCs. V gene TRBV5-4 combines with J gene TRBJ2-5; D is ambiguous. The TCR was taken from a woman under 30 in good health and CMV-seronegative. The CDR3 reads CASSRLQETQYF. DNA for the CDR3: TGTGCCAGCAGCCGACTCCAAGAGACCCAGTACTTC.